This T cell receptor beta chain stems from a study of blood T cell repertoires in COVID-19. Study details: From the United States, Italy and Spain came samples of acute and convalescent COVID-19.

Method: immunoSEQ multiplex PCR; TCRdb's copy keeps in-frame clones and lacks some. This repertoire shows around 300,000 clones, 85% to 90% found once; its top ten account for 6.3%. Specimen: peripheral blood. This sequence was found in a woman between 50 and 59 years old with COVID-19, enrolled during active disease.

The CDR3 DNA reads TGTGCCAGTAGTACCCCCCCGCGCCCTTGGGATACGCAGTATTTT. This sequence encodes CASSTPPRPWDTQYF. The rearrangement joins TRBV19 to TRBJ2-3; no definite D call. There are 15 residues in the CDR3. The germline V and J ends were trimmed by 4 bases and 6 bases, with 17 bases remaining between them. Germline CDR1 and CDR2: LNHDA and SQIVND (reference sequence).